The 25 T cell receptor beta chains presented below share a single source sample, sequenced in a study of graft-versus-host responses after intestinal transplantation. Tissue processing of the graft released intraepithelial and lamina propria lymphocytes from it. Assay used: immunoSEQ multiplex PCR; TCRdb lists only in-frame clones, some missing. The table includes 20,000 or so clones, approximately 79% detected once. The source material was ileum tissue, sampled about 20 days after intestinal transplant. These receptors were collected from a human patient who received an intestinal transplant, so some T cells may come from the graft donor.

This clone has only a few counts. The gene calls are TRBV23-1 and TRBJ2-1; 8 nucleotides match TRBD2. TRBV23-1 is an ORF; its function is uncertain. This CDR3 spans 15 amino acids. Unmatched junction bases numbered 8, after V lost 4 bases and J lost 6 bases. CDR3 residues: CASSRPGRGRNEQFF. CDR3 in DNA: TGCGCCAGCAGTCGGCCCGGGAGGGGCCGCAATGAGCAGTTCTTC.

The chain uses TRBV7-9 and TRBJ2-1; D call uncertain. The germline V and J ends were trimmed by 4 bases and 4 bases, with 8 bases remaining between them. CDR3 length: 13 amino acids. Germline lookup yields CDR1 SEHNR and CDR2 FQNEAQ (reference sequence). CDR3 DNA: TGTGCCAGCAGCTCCCGAGCGTACAATGAGCAGTTCTTC. Protein product: CASSSRAYNEQFF.

The gene calls are TRBV6-6 and TRBJ2-1, with D possibly matching TRBD2 (6 bases). The CDR3 sequence is 14 residues long. The V gene lost 4 bases and the J gene lost 8 bases, with 15 bases spanning the gap. The germline V gene encodes CDR1 MNHNY and CDR2 SVGAGI (reference sequence). The CDR3 nucleotides read TGTGCCAGCAGTTGGGACTTGTGGCGGGATGAGCAGTTCTTC. Encoded protein: CASSWDLWRDEQFF.

The chain links TRBV6-5 to TRBJ1-4, with a weak D call TRBD1 (5 bases). The germline V gene has CDR1 MNHEY and CDR2 SVGAGI. Trimming removed 0 bases at V and 8 bases at J, with 13 bases between. The CDR3 runs to 15 residues. CDR3 DNA: TGTGCCAGCAGTTACTCACCCAGGGATCACGAAAAACTGTTTTTT. Translated, it gives CASSYSPRDHEKLFF.

This chain links TRBV28 with TRBJ2-3, with 14 bases that match TRBD2. This CDR3 is built from 20 residues. Per the germline V gene, CDR1 is MDHEN and CDR2 is SYDVKM. V shed 4 bases, J shed 1 base, and the junction held 13 bases outside the gene matches. The CDR3 DNA reads TGTGCCAGCAGTTCCCTTGGACTAGCGGGGGGCCTAAGGGGCACAGATACGCAGTATTTT. Its translation: CASSSLGLAGGLRGTDTQYF.

For the CDR3, the DNA is TGTGCCAGCAGCTCGGCCAGGGATGAAAAACTGTTTTTT. Protein: CASSSARDEKLFF. V gene TRBV7-9 combines with J gene TRBJ1-4, with D tentatively TRBD1 (5 bases). The CDR3 runs to 13 residues. Per germline, CDR1 SEHNR and CDR2 FQNEAQ (reference sequence). Trimming took 4 bases from V and 6 from J, leaving 9 bases between them.

The chain employs TRBV30 and TRBJ2-1; D gene ambiguous. Germline CDR1 GTSNPN, CDR2 SVGIG (reference sequence). The V end lost 0 bases, the J end lost 5 bases, and 8 bases lay between the germline ends. The CDR3 covers 13 residues. CDR3 amino acids: CAWSVTGNNEQFF. CDR3 in DNA: TGTGCCTGGAGTGTAACTGGTAACAATGAGCAGTTCTTC.

About this clone itself: A read error may produce the germline difference seen at one junction end. This chain joins TRBV5-7 and TRBJ2-2, with D perhaps matching TRBD2 (5 bases). TRBV5-7 is designated an ORF whose function remains uncertain. There are 13 residues in the CDR3. CDR3 DNA sequence: TGTGCCACGAAGGCGCGGGCCACCGGGAAGCTGTTTTTT. This gives the protein CATKARATGKLFF.

This clone has just a few counts. V gene TRBV7-9 combines with J gene TRBJ1-3, with TRBD1 matching 9 bases. Looked up from germline, CDR1 is SEHNR and CDR2 is FQNEAQ (reference sequence). Unmatched junction bases numbered 13, after V lost 6 bases and J lost 7 bases. CDR3 length: 16 residues. Written as DNA, the CDR3 is TGTGCCAGCAGATCCGGGCACAGGGGGCTAGGCAACACCATATATTTT. It encodes CASRSGHRGLGNTIYF. The variable domain in full, with the rest retrieved from reference TRBV7-9 and TRBJ1-3, is DTGVSQNPRHKITKRGQNVTFRCDPISEHNRLYWYRQTLGQGPEFLTYFQNEAQLEKSRLLSDRFSAERPKGSFSTLEIQRTEQGDSAMYLCASRSGHRGLGNTIYFGEGSWLTVV.

This clone was detected once. The chain recombines TRBV4-3 with TRBJ2-2; D is ambiguous. The CDR3 contains 14 residues. Germline loops: CDR1 LGHNA, CDR2 YSLEER. Trimming took off 2 bases at V and 0 bases at J, with 4 bases between the two ends. CDR3 coding DNA: TGCGCCAGCAGCCAACTTGCGAACACCGGGGAGCTGTTTTTT. It translates to CASSQLANTGELFF.

The chain couples TRBV27 to TRBJ2-1; TRBD1 might be the D (5 bases). This CDR3 is built from 14 residues. CDR1 is MNHEY, CDR2 SMNVEV, per germline (reference sequence). Trimming left V 7 bases short and J 2 bases short, with 12 bases between. This CDR3 is CASTWGGAYNEQFF. The CDR3 bases are TGTGCCAGCACCTGGGGCGGCGCCTACAATGAGCAGTTCTTC.

This clone was seen more than once but under ten times. The V call is TRBV2, the J call TRBJ1-6; 8 nucleotides match TRBD1. This CDR3 region has 14 residues. In germline, CDR1 is SNHLY, CDR2 FYNNEI. The V segment lost 7 bases and the J segment 10 bases; nucleotides outside the gene matches: 9. Here the CDR3 reads CASKADRERSPLHF. The CDR3 nucleotides read TGTGCCAGCAAGGCGGACAGGGAGCGGTCACCCCTCCACTTT.

The chain combines TRBV27 with TRBJ2-7; 10 bases align to TRBD1. In germline, CDR1 is MNHEY, CDR2 SMNVEV (reference sequence). V lost 5 bases and J lost 3; bases outside the gene matches: 13. This CDR3 is 17 amino acids long. In DNA form, the CDR3 reads TGTGCCAGCAGTCCTCTTATGGGACAGGGGACCGACTACGAGCAGTACTTC. Protein: CASSPLMGQGTDYEQYF.

This chain uses TRBV4-1 with TRBJ2-7, with 9 bases that match TRBD1. V gave up 0 bases and J gave up 3 bases; unmatched junction bases: 9. Germline V gives CDR1 MGHRA, CDR2 YSYEKL. CDR3 size: 17 residues. CDR3 in amino acids: CASSQDPTGGLIYEQYF. The CDR3 DNA is TGCGCCAGCAGCCAAGATCCTACAGGGGGCTTAATCTACGAGCAGTACTTC.

This chain joins TRBV25-1 and TRBJ2-7; D call uncertain. Germline CDR1 and CDR2: MGHDK and SYGVNS. Trimming stripped 10 bases from V and 4 bases from J, with 11 bases between. The CDR3 loop spans 11 amino acids. The CDR3 nucleotides are TGTGCCACCAATCTCGGGTACGAGCAGTACTTC. Translating gives CATNLGYEQYF.

V usage is TRBV6-1 and J usage is TRBJ2-5; 7 positions match TRBD1. V was clipped by 3 bases and J by 0 bases; unmatched bases: 7. The germline V gene encodes CDR1 MNHNS and CDR2 SASEGT. This CDR3 region has 16 residues. In DNA form, the CDR3 reads TGTGCCAGCAGTGATAGATACAGGGGAAACCAAGAGACCCAGTACTTC. This codes for CASSDRYRGNQETQYF.

The V and J genes are TRBV6-5 and TRBJ2-7, with 7 positions matching TRBD2. Germline CDR1 and CDR2: MNHEY and SVGAGI. V shed 2 bases and J 2 bases; nucleotides not matched to a gene: 3. There are 14 residues in the CDR3. The DNA of the CDR3 is TGTGCCAGCAGTTACCCCGGGAGGCCCTACGAGCAGTACTTC. Its protein is CASSYPGRPYEQYF.

This chain connects TRBV4-1 to TRBJ1-4; D not certain. CDR1 is MGHRA and CDR2 is YSYEKL in the germline V gene. V dropped 4 bases and J dropped 0 bases, with 15 bases sitting between them. The CDR3 covers 17 residues. The CDR3 reads CASSRASNGATNEKLFF. The CDR3 coding sequence is TGCGCCAGCAGCCGTGCCTCTAACGGTGCAACTAATGAAAAACTGTTTTTT.

The sample holds a few counts of this clone. The chain couples TRBV27 to TRBJ2-1; TRBD2 is a possible D gene (6 bases). The CDR3 runs to 14 residues. Germline V gene sequence: CDR1 MNHEY, CDR2 SMNVEV (reference sequence). The V end was cut by 3 bases, the J end by 8 bases, with 14 bases between. The CDR3 region has the DNA TGTGCCAGCAGTTTCGGGGGAAATCTCTATGAGCAGTTCTTC. The encoded protein is CASSFGGNLYEQFF.

This chain connects TRBV7-8 to TRBJ2-5; TRBD1 matches at 11 bases. CDR1 SGHVS and CDR2 FQNEAQ come from the germline V gene. This CDR3 has 15 residues. V gave up 5 bases and J gave up 3 bases; unmatched junction bases: 5. The CDR3 bases are TGTGCCAGCAGCAGGGGGGGACAGGGGGAAGAGACCCAGTACTTC. This sequence encodes CASSRGGQGEETQYF. Complete variable domain (other parts from reference TRBV7-8 and TRBJ2-5): GAGVSQSPRYKVAKRGQDVALRCDPISGHVSLFWYQQALGQGPEFLTYFQNEAQLDKSGLPSDRFFAERPEGSVSTLKIQRTQQEDSAVYLCASSRGGQGEETQYFGPGTRLLVL.

This clone has a single count. The J gene is TRBJ1-5, the V gene TRBV19; no clear D. V was shortened by 3 bases and J by 10 bases, with 13 bases between the two germline ends. This CDR3 has 13 amino acids. The germline V gene has CDR1 LNHDA and CDR2 SQIVND (reference sequence). The CDR3 region has the DNA TGTGCCAGTAGTATGCTGGGCTTGTCCCCCCAGCATTTT. This codes for CASSMLGLSPQHF.

The table lists this clone with a count of one. This chain connects TRBV11-3 to TRBJ1-2; D might be TRBD1 (5 bases). Trimming pared 5 bases from V and 7 bases from J, leaving 14 bases between. This CDR3 region has 13 residues. CDR1 is SGHNT, CDR2 YENEEA, per germline. The CDR3 nucleotides read TGTGCCAGCAGCCCAAGGGTTCAGGGTGGCTACACCTTC. Amino acid sequence: CASSPRVQGGYTF.

By share, this clone ranks as medium-sized. CDR3 sequence: CASQQGLISSYNSPLHF. The CDR3 DNA reads as TGTGCCAGCCAACAGGGGCTGATCAGCTCCTATAATTCACCCCTCCACTTT. The V gene is TRBV2, the J gene TRBJ1-6; 7 bases are a match to TRBD1. The CDR3 sequence is 17 residues long. CDR1 and CDR2 (germline): SNHLY, FYNNEI. Losses at the gene ends were 8 bases for V and 0 bases for J; bases not matched to a gene: 10.

The J gene is TRBJ2-3, the V gene TRBV6-1; TRBD1 might be the D (6 bases). The CDR3 sequence is 11 residues long. The V gene's germline CDR1 is MNHNS and CDR2 SASEGT. The V gene lost 5 bases and the J gene lost 6 bases, with 6 bases spanning the gap. CDR3 protein: CASSRGDTQYF. The CDR3 nucleotides are TGTGCCAGCAGTAGGGGGGATACGCAGTATTTT.

The gene calls are TRBV15 and TRBJ2-4; D uncertain. The CDR3 is 16 amino acids. Looked up from germline, CDR1 is LNHNV and CDR2 is YYDKDF (reference sequence). V was pared by 0 bases and J by 0 bases, with 9 bases between. The DNA for the CDR3 is TGTGCCACCAGCAGAGATCGGGTACTAGCCAAAAACATTCAGTACTTC. It codes for CATSRDRVLAKNIQYF.